The rows below give T cell receptor beta chains drawn from one sample of a study of T cell clonotyping in hematopoietic cell transplantation. Data came from immunoSEQ multiplex PCR; TCRdb stores just in-frame clones and leaves some out. The repertoire has roughly 29,000 clones, approximately 90% of them found once; the top ten carry around 11%. The sequencing here drew on PBMCs, taken 100 days after allogeneic stem cell transplant. The source of these receptors is a female patient aged 45-60 years who had an allogeneic stem cell transplant from a related donor, so the T cells may come from the graft donor. Some clones in this sample may be carry-over from other donors' samples. CDR3s include the opening cysteine and the closing phenylalanine or tryptophan. The D gene is left open where the match is weak. Rows may omit the clone size; those that give it use once, few, many or a size class.

len,d_gene,abundance,v_gene,j_gene,CDR3aa,CDR3nt
15,TRBD1,few,TRBV27,TRBJ1-6,CASSRTGIVNSPLHF,TGTGCCAGCAGTAGGACAGGGATAGTCAATTCACCCCTCCACTTT
14,NA,NA,TRBV7-2,TRBJ2-7,CASSQGQSFYEQYF,TGTGCCAGCAGCCAAGGACAGAGTTTCTACGAGCAGTACTTC
15,NA,once,TRBV25-1,TRBJ1-2,CASSESRWGDYGYTF,TGTGCCAGCAGTGAATCGAGGTGGGGGGACTATGGCTACACCTTC
14,NA,NA,TRBV11-2,TRBJ2-5,CASSVGPRGETQYF,TGTGCCAGCAGCGTGGGACCGAGGGGGGAGACCCAGTACTTC
15,NA,NA,TRBV30,TRBJ1-4,CAWSVRGTRNEKLFF,TGTGCCTGGAGTGTAAGGGGCACCCGTAATGAAAAACTGTTTTTT
14,TRBD1,NA,TRBV5-6,TRBJ1-1,CASSRDRGDTEAFF,TGTGCCAGCAGCCGCGACAGGGGGGACACTGAAGCTTTCTTT
15,TRBD2,NA,TRBV4-3,TRBJ2-1,CASSHLWRGESEQFF,TGCGCCAGCAGCCATTTGTGGCGGGGGGAGAGTGAGCAGTTCTTC
11,NA,NA,TRBV5-4,TRBJ1-2,CASSDFNGYTF,TGTGCCAGCTCGGACTTCAATGGCTACACCTTC
14,NA,NA,TRBV2,TRBJ1-6,CASSEQTNNSPLHF,TGTGCCAGCAGTGAACAGACCAATAATTCACCCCTCCACTTT
15,NA,NA,TRBV2,TRBJ2-3,CASSGTGVRTDTQYF,TGCGCCAGCTCGGGAACCGGGGTTCGGACAGATACGCAGTATTTT
15,NA,NA,TRBV5-8,TRBJ1-5,CASSPRRNSNQPQHF,TGTGCCAGCAGCCCTCGGAGGAATAGCAATCAGCCCCAGCATTTT
15,NA,NA,TRBV7-3,TRBJ1-1,CASSFSTSPSTEAFF,TGTGCCAGCAGCTTTTCCACGTCTCCATCCACTGAAGCTTTCTTT
17,NA,NA,TRBV9,TRBJ1-1,CASSVGSVPVSGTEAFF,TGTGCCAGCAGCGTAGGATCGGTACCCGTATCGGGAACTGAAGCTTTCTTT
13,NA,NA,TRBV7-2,TRBJ2-5,CASSPTRLETQYF,TGTGCCAGCAGCCCGACTAGGTTGGAGACCCAGTACTTC
15,NA,NA,TRBV4-1,TRBJ2-7,CASSQVEGIFYEQYF,TGCGCCAGCAGCCAAGTTGAGGGTATCTTCTACGAGCAGTACTTC
15,NA,NA,TRBV30,TRBJ2-1,CAWSSGSAVYNEQFF,TGTGCCTGGAGTTCCGGGAGCGCGGTCTACAATGAGCAGTTCTTC
11,NA,NA,TRBV19,TRBJ2-7,CASSIAGKQYF,TGTGCCAGTAGTATAGCGGGGAAGCAGTACTTC
12,NA,NA,TRBV10-3,TRBJ2-2,CATAGGTGELFF,TGTGCCACCGCAGGGGGGACCGGGGAGCTGTTTTTT
13,NA,NA,TRBV7-9,TRBJ1-2,CASSSGGLGLLTF,TGTGCCAGCAGCTCCGGAGGGCTTGGGCTACTCACCTTC
13,TRBD1,NA,TRBV6-6,TRBJ2-7,CASEAGGSYEQYF,TGTGCGAGCGAGGCAGGGGGCTCCTACGAGCAGTACTTC
15,NA,once,TRBV10-3,TRBJ1-3,CAISGGHSDGNTIYF,TGTGCCATCAGTGGAGGCCACAGCGACGGAAACACCATATATTTT
14,NA,NA,TRBV10-3,TRBJ2-7,CAIRGGVLSYEQYF,TGTGCCATCAGGGGCGGGGTACTCTCCTACGAGCAGTACTTC
13,TRBD1,NA,TRBV29-1,TRBJ1-1,CSVGTGGNTEAFF,TGCAGCGTTGGTACAGGGGGGAACACTGAAGCTTTCTTT
15,TRBD2,NA,TRBV9,TRBJ2-5,CASSVAGGREETQYF,TGTGCCAGCAGCGTAGCGGGGGGGCGGGAAGAGACCCAGTACTTC
13,NA,NA,TRBV6-6,TRBJ2-7,CASSEDIGYEQYF,TGTGCCAGCAGCGAGGACATCGGCTACGAGCAGTACTTC
14,NA,once,TRBV7-9,TRBJ1-3,CASSLAVNGNTIYF,TGTGCCAGCAGCTTAGCCGTAAATGGAAACACCATATATTTT
15,NA,NA,TRBV7-6,TRBJ2-5,CASSLAGPPGETQYF,TGTGCCAGCAGCTTAGCCGGCCCTCCCGGGGAGACCCAGTACTTC
11,NA,NA,TRBV20-1,TRBJ1-1,CSATGTVEAFF,TGCAGTGCGACTGGGACGGTTGAAGCTTTCTTT
18,TRBD2,NA,TRBV5-6,TRBJ2-3,CASSLLMAGGSFTDTQYF,TGTGCCAGCAGCTTGTTGATGGCGGGGGGCTCATTCACAGATACGCAGTATTTT
14,TRBD2,few,TRBV2,TRBJ2-5,CASSRRGGMETQYF,TGTGCCAGCAGTAGACGGGGGGGCATGGAGACCCAGTACTTC
15,TRBD1,NA,TRBV7-9,TRBJ2-7,CASSLFGTGVFEQYF,TGTGCCAGCAGCTTATTCGGGACAGGGGTGTTCGAGCAGTACTTC
13,NA,NA,TRBV6-5,TRBJ2-7,CASSPQDGYEQYF,TGTGCCAGCAGTCCACAGGACGGATACGAGCAGTACTTC
14,NA,NA,TRBV10-2,TRBJ2-7,CASSEIGGGYEQYF,TGCGCCAGCAGTGAAATTGGGGGTGGCTACGAGCAGTACTTC
14,TRBD1,once,TRBV7-9,TRBJ1-1,CASSLGTGYTEAFF,TGTGCCAGCAGCCTAGGGACAGGGTACACTGAAGCTTTCTTT
15,NA,NA,TRBV5-1,TRBJ1-1,CASSLQGGRRTEAFF,TGCGCCAGCAGCCTGCAAGGGGGGCGCCGGACTGAAGCTTTCTTT
14,TRBD2,NA,TRBV27,TRBJ2-7,CASSLVRGVYEQYF,TGTGCCAGCAGTTTAGTCCGGGGGGTGTACGAGCAGTACTTC
16,NA,NA,TRBV7-9,TRBJ1-5,CASSLGWGASNQPQHF,TGTGCCAGCAGCTTAGGGTGGGGGGCTAGCAATCAGCCCCAGCATTTT
17,TRBD1,NA,TRBV14,TRBJ1-6,CASSQHRGGSYNSPLHF,TGTGCCAGCAGCCAACACAGGGGCGGCTCCTATAATTCACCCCTCCACTTT
16,NA,NA,TRBV6-7,TRBJ2-1,CASPVRTALEGNEQFF,TGTGCCAGCCCGGTAAGAACAGCCTTGGAGGGAAATGAGCAGTTCTTC
15,NA,NA,TRBV2,TRBJ1-2,CASSDLRGSNYGYTF,TGTGCCAGCAGTGATTTACGCGGCTCTAACTATGGCTACACCTTC
15,NA,NA,TRBV27,TRBJ2-5,CASSFVRAGGETQYF,TGTGCCAGCAGTTTCGTTCGGGCAGGGGGGGAGACCCAGTACTTC
13,TRBD1,NA,TRBV5-1,TRBJ1-5,CASAQGAEQPQHF,TGCGCCAGCGCACAGGGGGCAGAACAGCCCCAGCATTTT
14,NA,NA,TRBV6-1,TRBJ1-5,CASSEWGAGLPQHF,TGTGCCAGCAGTGAATGGGGGGCGGGGTTGCCCCAGCATTTT
15,NA,once,TRBV6-5,TRBJ2-2,CASSYSSGYTGELFF,TGTGCCAGCAGTTACTCCTCCGGATACACCGGGGAGCTGTTTTTT
15,TRBD1,NA,TRBV12-5,TRBJ1-2,CASASGTGKNYGYTF,TGTGCTAGTGCCTCAGGGACAGGGAAGAACTATGGCTACACCTTC